This T cell receptor beta chain is from a study of T cells in localized non-small cell lung cancer. Method: immunoSEQ multiplex PCR; TCRdb's copy keeps in-frame clones and lacks some. This sample has around 34,000 clones, with 93% found just once. The sample was peripheral blood, taken before any cancer treatment. This TCR was recovered from a female donor aged 60 or older with stage I lung adenocarcinoma.

CDR3 region: CASSPPGALSEKLFF. CDR3 sequence (DNA): TGTGCCAGCAGTCCCCCTGGAGCCCTCAGTGAAAAACTGTTTTTT. The chain recombines TRBV28 with TRBJ1-4; D is undetermined. This CDR3 spans 15 amino acids. The germline V gene has CDR1 MDHEN and CDR2 SYDVKM. V lost 5 bases to trimming and J lost 7 bases, with 17 bases between them.